These 22 T cell receptor beta chains were all obtained from the same sample, sequenced in a study of shared clonotypes between healthy human individuals. Repertoires were generated with immunoSEQ multiplex PCR, while TCRdb's copy carries only in-frame clones and drops some. This repertoire shows roughly 1,600,000 clones, roughly 98.5% found once; its top ten account for approximately 0.4%. The sample taken for sequencing was naive CD4+ T cells sorted from blood. Subset of the sample: CD45RA+ positively selected. Every receptor here comes from a man younger than 40 in good health.

The J gene is TRBJ1-1, the V gene TRBV2; TRBD1 is a possible D gene (5 bases). Germline V gene data show CDR1 as SNHLY and CDR2 as FYNNEI. The CDR3 has 13 amino acids. Trimming removed 4 bases from V and 4 bases from J, with 10 bases in between. The CDR3 is CASSGDQGTEAFF. In nucleotides, the CDR3 is TGTGCCAGCAGTGGGGATCAGGGCACTGAAGCTTTCTTT. The full variable domain, rest sourced from reference TRBV2 and TRBJ1-1, is EPEVTQTPSHQVTQMGQEVILRCVPISNHLYFYWYRQILGQKVEFLVSFYNNEISEKSEIFDDQFSVERPDGSNFTLKIRSTKLEDSAMYFCASSGDQGTEAFFGQGTRLTVV.

As regards this clone: At the DNA level, this CDR3 is encoded by other sequences in the same sample as well. The chain carries TRBV7-2 and TRBJ2-7; TRBD2 aligns across 11 bases. This CDR3 region has 15 residues. Germline V gene lookup returns CDR1 SGHTA and CDR2 FQGNSA. V lost 5 bases to trimming and J lost 1 base; unmatched junction nucleotides: 4. The chain's CDR3 is CASSPGLAASYEQYF. Written as DNA, the CDR3 is TGTGCCAGCAGCCCGGGACTAGCGGCGTCCTACGAGCAGTACTTC.

The V call is TRBV28, the J call TRBJ2-7; D unresolved. The CDR3 covers 12 residues. Germline V lookup: CDR1 MDHEN, CDR2 SYDVKM. V was clipped by 4 bases and J by 3 bases, with 7 bases between them. The CDR3 DNA reads as TGTGCCAGCAGTTCGGATCACTACGAGCAGTACTTC. The encoded protein is CASSSDHYEQYF. The whole variable domain, remainder taken from reference TRBV28 and TRBJ2-7, is DVKVTQSSRYLVKRTGEKVFLECVQDMDHENMFWYRQDPGLGLRLIYFSYDVKMKEKGDIPEGYSVSREKKERFSLILESASTNQTSMYLCASSSDHYEQYFGPGTRLTVT.

The chain uses TRBV5-5 and TRBJ2-7; 8 nucleotides line up with TRBD1. With 0 bases clipped from V and 4 bases from J, the junction kept 9 bases outside the gene matches. The germline V gene has CDR1 SGHKS and CDR2 YYEKEE (reference sequence). This CDR3 is built from 16 residues. This chain's CDR3 is CASSLVGTGNRYEQYF. CDR3 bases: TGTGCCAGCAGCTTGGTAGGGACAGGAAACCGGTACGAGCAGTACTTC.

The chain has TRBV10-3 and TRBJ2-4, with D perhaps matching TRBD1 (6 bases). Germline loops: CDR1 ENHRY, CDR2 SYGVKD. The CDR3 length is 17 residues. V lost 4 bases and J lost 1, with 17 bases in between. The CDR3 bases are TGTGCCATCAGTGCGGGATGGGGTGGGGGCGCCAAAAACATTCAGTACTTC. Protein sequence: CAISAGWGGGAKNIQYF.

The chain carries TRBV5-6 and TRBJ1-2; D call uncertain. CDR1 is SGHDT, CDR2 YYEEEE, per germline. V shed 0 bases and J shed 4 bases, with 10 bases lying between them. CDR3 length: 14 amino acids. This CDR3 is CASSLAKRSYGYTF. The CDR3, as DNA: TGTGCCAGCAGCTTGGCCAAGAGATCCTATGGCTACACCTTC. Drawing the rest from reference TRBV5-6 and TRBJ1-2, the complete variable domain is DAGVTQSPTHLIKTRGQQVTLRCSPKSGHDTVSWYQQALGQGPQFIFQYYEEEERQRGNFPDRFSGHQFPNYSSELNVNALLLGDSALYLCASSLAKRSYGYTFGSGTRLTVV.

J is TRBJ2-3 and V is TRBV5-1; weak D call: TRBD2 (6 bases). The CDR3 length is 16 residues. Deletions cut 3 bases from V and 1 base from J, with 15 bases between. CDR1 is SGHRS and CDR2 is YFSETQ in the germline V gene. CDR3 region: CASSWPHGEGTDTQYF. For the CDR3, the DNA is TGCGCCAGCAGCTGGCCCCATGGGGAGGGCACAGATACGCAGTATTTT. Supplemented by reference TRBV5-1 and TRBJ2-3, the full variable domain reads KAGVTQTPRYLIKTRGQQVTLSCSPISGHRSVSWYQQTPGQGLQFLFEYFSETQRNKGNFPGRFSGRQFSNSRSEMNVSTLELGDSALYLCASSWPHGEGTDTQYFGPGTRLTVL.

J is TRBJ2-3 and V is TRBV7-9, with TRBD2 identical over 9 bases. After removal of 3 bases from V and 2 bases from J, the junction contained 12 bases not matched to a gene. This CDR3 contains 18 residues. Germline V lookup: CDR1 SEHNR, CDR2 FQNEAQ (reference sequence). Here the CDR3 DNA reads TGTGCCAGCAGCTTCAAAATCGGACTAGCGAGATACACAGATACGCAGTATTTT. Protein product: CASSFKIGLARYTDTQYF.

The V and J genes are TRBV5-1 and TRBJ2-7; D may match TRBD1 or TRBD2 (5 bases each). V gave up 0 bases and J gave up 6 bases, with 13 bases separating them. CDR3 length: 14 residues. Germline V gene lookup returns CDR1 SGHRS and CDR2 YFSETQ. DNA for the CDR3: TGCGCCAGCAGCTTGGCTACGGGGCCCGGCGAGCAGTACTTC. It codes for CASSLATGPGEQYF. The full variable domain, rest sourced from reference TRBV5-1 and TRBJ2-7, is KAGVTQTPRYLIKTRGQQVTLSCSPISGHRSVSWYQQTPGQGLQFLFEYFSETQRNKGNFPGRFSGRQFSNSRSEMNVSTLELGDSALYLCASSLATGPGEQYFGPGTRLTVT.

The chain joins TRBV2 to TRBJ2-5; D not certain. The germline V gene encodes CDR1 SNHLY and CDR2 FYNNEI. V shed 6 bases and J shed 5 bases, with 19 bases lying between them. The CDR3 has 15 residues. The CDR3 here is CASRPGPPGRETQYF. The CDR3 region has the DNA TGTGCCAGCAGACCTGGACCCCCAGGTCGGGAGACCCAGTACTTC.

Comment on this clone: Other DNA sequences in this sample translate to the same CDR3. The chain is built from TRBV10-3 and TRBJ2-1; the match to TRBD2 covers 12 bases. Germline V CDR1 and CDR2: ENHRY, SYGVKD. The CDR3 contains 15 residues. Trimming took 2 bases from V and 5 from J; bases not matched to a gene: 1. In nucleotides, the CDR3 is TGTGCCATCAGTGAGCGACTAGCGGGAGACAATGAGCAGTTCTTC. This codes for CAISERLAGDNEQFF.

J is TRBJ2-1 and V is TRBV12-5; 8 nucleotides match TRBD1. The CDR3 consists of 15 residues. V was clipped by 5 bases and J by 7 bases; unmatched bases: 10. Per germline, CDR1 LGHNT and CDR2 FRNRAP. The CDR3: CASGPPSTGDNEQFF. For the CDR3, the DNA is TGTGCTAGTGGTCCCCCCTCGACAGGGGATAATGAGCAGTTCTTC.

The chain links TRBV5-1 to TRBJ2-7; D unresolved. The CDR3 runs 13 residues. V was shortened by 8 bases and J by 4 bases, with 16 bases between the two germline ends. Germline V gene data show CDR1 as SGHRS and CDR2 as YFSETQ. The CDR3: CASKQGPLYEQYF. As DNA, the CDR3 is TGCGCCAGTAAACAAGGTCCCCTTTACGAGCAGTACTTC.

V is TRBV6-6 and J is TRBJ1-4; D is perhaps TRBD1 (5 bases). V was trimmed by 6 bases and J by 7 bases, leaving 15 bases between them. This CDR3 contains 14 residues. Germline V lookup: CDR1 MNHNY, CDR2 SVGAGI (reference sequence). In nucleotides, the CDR3 is TGTGCCAGCAGACCGCCCGGGGCGACTGAAAAACTGTTTTTT. This codes for CASRPPGATEKLFF.

The V and J genes are TRBV7-2 and TRBJ2-7; D call uncertain. Trimming cost V 7 bases and J 3 bases, with 19 bases left between them. The germline gives CDR1 SGHTA, CDR2 FQGNSA. CDR3 size: 15 residues. The CDR3 is CASNLGNDAVYEQYF. For the CDR3, the DNA is TGTGCCAGCAACCTTGGGAACGACGCGGTCTACGAGCAGTACTTC.

This clone has just a few counts. The chain uses TRBV11-2 and TRBJ1-1; D is unclear. The CDR3 spans 14 residues. The germline gives CDR1 SGHAT, CDR2 FQNNGV. With 2 bases removed from V and 2 bases from J, the gap between germline ends came to 9 bases. For the CDR3, the DNA is TGTGCCAGCAGCTTAAGACGTTTTAACACTGAAGCTTTCTTT. Encoded protein: CASSLRRFNTEAFF. The whole variable domain, remainder taken from reference TRBV11-2 and TRBJ1-1, is EAGVAQSPRYKIIEKRQSVAFWCNPISGHATLYWYQQILGQGPKLLIQFQNNGVVDDSQLPKDRFSAERLKGVDSTLKIQPAKLEDSAVYLCASSLRRFNTEAFFGQGTRLTVV.

V usage is TRBV19 and J usage is TRBJ2-3; 10 bases are shared with TRBD2. This CDR3 is 17 amino acids long. Per germline, CDR1 LNHDA and CDR2 SQIVND (reference sequence). With V trimmed by 7 bases and J by 2 bases, 12 bases remained unmatched. The DNA for the CDR3 is TGTGCCAGTAACCCAGGACAGACTAGCGGGTTCACAGATACGCAGTATTTT. This translates into CASNPGQTSGFTDTQYF.

CDR3: CASRLHPGFNYGYTF. CDR3 bases: TGTGCCAGCAGGTTGCACCCGGGTTTCAACTATGGCTACACCTTC. J is TRBJ1-2 and V is TRBV7-2; D is uncertain. Germline assignment: CDR1 SGHTA and CDR2 FQGNSA. The germline V and J ends were trimmed by 6 bases and 2 bases, with 16 bases remaining between them. The CDR3 has 15 residues.

V and J are TRBV27 and TRBJ2-5; 12 positions match TRBD1. With 0 bases clipped from V and 5 bases from J, the junction kept 13 bases outside the gene matches. There are 19 residues in the CDR3. Germline V gene data show CDR1 as MNHEY and CDR2 as SMNVEV (reference sequence). The CDR3 bases are TGTGCCAGCAGTTTATCTTGGCTTTCGGGACAGGGGGCCGGTGAGACCCAGTACTTC. It translates to CASSLSWLSGQGAGETQYF.

The rearrangement uses TRBV25-1 and TRBJ2-1, with TRBD2 matching over 7 bases. The CDR3 is 14 amino acids. Germline V gene lookup returns CDR1 MGHDK and CDR2 SYGVNS. V lost 2 bases to trimming and J lost 4 bases; unmatched junction nucleotides: 2. CDR3 amino acids: CASSEAGAYNEQFF. CDR3 coding DNA: TGTGCCAGCAGTGAAGCGGGAGCTTACAATGAGCAGTTCTTC.

This chain links TRBV2 with TRBJ2-7; 11 bases map to TRBD2. With V trimmed by 6 bases and J by 0 bases, 4 bases remained unmatched. The germline CDR1 and CDR2 sequences are SNHLY and FYNNEI. The CDR3 has 15 residues. CDR3 protein: CASSRTSGSSYEQYF. In DNA form, the CDR3 reads TGTGCCAGCAGCAGAACTAGCGGGAGCTCCTACGAGCAGTACTTC.

The rearrangement uses TRBV11-3 and TRBJ2-1, with 9 bases identical to TRBD2. The CDR3 runs to 15 residues. J lost 2 bases, V lost 5 bases, and 4 bases had no gene match. Germline-derived CDR1 and CDR2 are SGHNT and YENEEA. DNA of the CDR3: TGTGCCAGCAGCAGTAGCGGGAGCGCCTACAATGAGCAGTTCTTC. It translates to CASSSSGSAYNEQFF. Looking up the rest from reference TRBV11-3 and TRBJ2-1 gives the full variable domain: EAGVVQSPRYKIIEKKQPVAFWCNPISGHNTLYWYLQNLGQGPELLIRYENEEAVDDSQLPKDRFSAERLKGVDSTLKIQPAELGDSAVYLCASSSSGSAYNEQFFGPGTRLTVL.